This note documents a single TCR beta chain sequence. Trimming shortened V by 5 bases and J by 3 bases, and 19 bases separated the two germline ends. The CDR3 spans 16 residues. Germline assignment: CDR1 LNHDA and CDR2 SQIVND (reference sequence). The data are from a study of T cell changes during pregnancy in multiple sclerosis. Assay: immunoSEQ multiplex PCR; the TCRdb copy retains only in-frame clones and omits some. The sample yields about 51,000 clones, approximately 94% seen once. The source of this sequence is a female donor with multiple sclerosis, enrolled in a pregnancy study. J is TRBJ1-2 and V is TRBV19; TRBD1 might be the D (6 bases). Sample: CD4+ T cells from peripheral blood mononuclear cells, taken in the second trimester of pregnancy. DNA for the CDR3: TGTGCCAGTAGTTCGCTGGGGCTACAGGGCGACTATGGCTACACCTTC. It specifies CASSSLGLQGDYGYTF.